This TCR beta chain was identified in a study of vaccination and CD4 T cells after COVID-19. At the level of the study: The authors gave control cultures a CEFX pool, an HIV-1 Nef pool, or no peptide.

The V and J ends lost 3 bases and 2 bases respectively, with 14 bases between them. This CDR3 comprises 16 residues. The treatment: roughly 11-day PBMC culture with coronavirus spike peptide pools or control peptides (ViraFEST assay). ViraFEST used peptide pools to expand antigen-specific T cells before TCR sequencing. In the case of this clonotype: Its antigen is currently unknown.

The Oncomine TCR Beta short-read assay sequenced DNA from cultured CD4+ T cells. The template was genomic DNA from cultured CD4+ T cells. TCRdb itself ran the PCR reads through MiXCR, one entry per CDR3 protein. The table lists about 19,000 distinct CDR3 sequences, under 45% of them singletons, with roughly 15% in the top ten. Specimen: cultured CD4+ T cells from blood. This TCR came from a human donor with COVID-19. The chain employs TRBV12-3 or TRBV12-4 and TRBJ1-5; D gene unclear. The CDR3 here is CASSLRAGKGNQPQHF. The CDR3 nucleotides read TGTGCCAGCAGTTTGAGGGCAGGTAAAGGCAATCAGCCCCAGCATTTT.